The 27 T cell receptor beta chains reported below all come from one sample, sequenced in a study of blood T cell repertoires in COVID-19. Here immunoSEQ multiplex PCR was the method, and the copy in TCRdb shows in-frame clones only, minus some. The table lists about 300,000 clones, around 90% of them singletons. Sequenced sample: peripheral blood. These receptors were taken from a woman aged 25-40 years with COVID-19, enrolled during active disease.

The genes are TRBV28 and TRBJ2-2; D uncertain. The V end lost 5 bases, the J end lost 1 base, and 8 bases lay between the germline ends. The germline gives CDR1 MDHEN, CDR2 SYDVKM. The CDR3 has 14 residues. Here the CDR3 reads CASSVVGNTGELFF. The CDR3 DNA reads as TGTGCCAGCAGTGTAGTCGGGAACACCGGGGAGCTGTTTTTT.

This clone was seen only once. This rearrangement joins TRBV3-1 (or the pseudogene TRBV3-2) to TRBJ2-7, with D maybe TRBD2 (6 bases). CDR3 length equals 17 residues. The V and J ends lost 1 base and 1 base respectively, with 17 bases between them. CDR1 LGHDT and CDR2 YNNKEL come from the germline V gene (reference sequence). CDR3 protein: CASSQAFAGSTSYEQYF. The CDR3 bases are TGTGCCAGCAGCCAAGCTTTTGCCGGGAGTACGTCCTACGAGCAGTACTTC.

This clone was counted a single time. This chain uses TRBV9 with TRBJ1-1; D may be TRBD1 (5 bases). Germline V CDR1 and CDR2: SGDLS, YYNGEE. Trimming removed 4 bases from V and 0 bases from J, with 13 bases in between. This CDR3 spans 15 amino acids. The CDR3 loop reads CASSPRKGMNTEAFF. The CDR3 nucleotides read TGTGCCAGCAGCCCCCGTAAGGGGATGAACACTGAAGCTTTCTTT.

The chain carries TRBV9 and TRBJ2-7; D is perhaps TRBD2 (6 bases). Trimming took off 0 bases at V and 2 bases at J, with 12 bases between the two ends. The germline V gene has CDR1 SGDLS and CDR2 YYNGEE. This CDR3 region has 15 residues. In DNA, the CDR3 is TGTGCCAGCAGCGTAGGAACTAGCCTGACCTACGAGCAGTACTTC. The encoded protein is CASSVGTSLTYEQYF.

In DNA, the CDR3 is TGTGCCAGCAGTCCTCAGGGTTGGAACGAGCAGTACTTC. Translating it yields CASSPQGWNEQYF. J is TRBJ2-7 and V is TRBV28, with D possibly matching TRBD1 (5 bases). V was clipped by 5 bases and J by 5 bases, with 13 bases between them. CDR1 and CDR2 (germline): MDHEN, SYDVKM. This CDR3 region has 13 residues.

The chain recombines TRBV5-6 with TRBJ2-7; TRBD2 matches at 11 bases. This CDR3 is 16 amino acids long. The trim removed 3 bases at V and 3 bases at J, leaving 8 bases unmatched. Germline V CDR1 and CDR2: SGHDT, YYEEEE. CDR3 protein: CASSYGQGLADYEQYF. The CDR3 nucleotides read TGTGCCAGCAGCTACGGGCAGGGACTAGCGGACTACGAGCAGTACTTC. Drawing the rest from reference TRBV5-6 and TRBJ2-7, the complete variable domain is DAGVTQSPTHLIKTRGQQVTLRCSPKSGHDTVSWYQQALGQGPQFIFQYYEEEERQRGNFPDRFSGHQFPNYSSELNVNALLLGDSALYLCASSYGQGLADYEQYFGPGTRLTVT.

In this sample, this clone turned up once. The CDR3 nucleotides are TGTGCCTGGAGTAGGATACGACTAGCGGGAGATGGCACAGATACGCAGTATTTT. Protein: CAWSRIRLAGDGTDTQYF. The chain uses TRBV30 and TRBJ2-3, with 12 bases that match TRBD2. The CDR3 has 18 residues. Looked up from germline, CDR1 is GTSNPN and CDR2 is SVGIG (reference sequence). The J segment lost 1 base and the V segment lost 2 bases, leaving 10 bases of the junction unmatched.

The chain carries TRBV28 and TRBJ2-2; possibly TRBD1 for D (6 bases). Trimming left V 2 bases short and J 1 base short, with 14 bases between. The germline CDR1 and CDR2 sequences are MDHEN and SYDVKM. This CDR3 region has 17 residues. The CDR3 bases are TGTGCCAGCAGTTTAGGTTTGGGGGCGGGGAACACCGGGGAGCTGTTTTTT. Translating gives CASSLGLGAGNTGELFF.

This chain uses TRBV10-1 with TRBJ1-1, with D unclear. Trimming took 5 bases from V and 0 from J, leaving 7 bases between them. Looked up from germline, CDR1 is WNHNN and CDR2 is SYGVQD (reference sequence). There are 13 residues in the CDR3. CDR3 DNA sequence: TGCGCCAGCAGTTTACAGCTGAACACTGAAGCTTTCTTT. Protein product: CASSLQLNTEAFF.

The rearrangement links TRBV19 to TRBJ2-2; maybe TRBD1 (5 bases). This CDR3 contains 15 residues. V was trimmed by 2 bases and J by 0 bases, leaving 7 bases between them. Germline CDR1 reads LNHDA; CDR2 reads SQIVND (reference sequence). CDR3 sequence: CASSIRQSNTGELFF. The CDR3 bases are TGTGCCAGTAGTATAAGACAGTCGAACACCGGGGAGCTGTTTTTT.

The chain employs TRBV5-1 and TRBJ2-7; D not resolved. The length of the CDR3 is 13 residues. Trimming pared 1 base from V and 2 bases from J, leaving 7 bases between. The germline gives CDR1 SGHRS, CDR2 YFSETQ. CDR3 protein: CASSLRHPYEQYF. Here the CDR3 DNA reads TGCGCCAGCAGCTTGAGACACCCCTACGAGCAGTACTTC.

The chain combines TRBV5-6 with TRBJ2-3; weak D call: TRBD2 (5 bases). This CDR3 region has 15 residues. Trimming took off 1 base at V and 2 bases at J, with 11 bases between the two ends. CDR1 is SGHDT and CDR2 is YYEEEE in the germline V gene. The CDR3 DNA reads TGTGCCAGCAGCTTGTTGGAGGACCTCACAGATACGCAGTATTTT. Translation gives CASSLLEDLTDTQYF.

The CDR3 DNA sequence: TGCGCCAGCAGCGACAGGGGTAATGAAAAACTGTTTTTT. Its translation: CASSDRGNEKLFF. V is TRBV5-1 and J is TRBJ1-4, with TRBD1 matching over 8 bases. Germline V gene sequence: CDR1 SGHRS, CDR2 YFSETQ. CDR3 length equals 13 residues. J was trimmed by 4 bases and V by 4 bases; bases with no gene match: 0.

The rearrangement uses TRBV4-2 and TRBJ1-1, with 10 bases identical to TRBD1. Germline V lookup: CDR1 LGHNA, CDR2 YNFKEQ. There are 17 residues in the CDR3. V lost 1 base, J lost 4 bases, and 9 bases stayed unmatched. For the CDR3, the DNA is TGTGCCAGCAGCCAAGCCTTGACCGGGACAGGGGTCACTGAAGCTTTCTTT. Translating it yields CASSQALTGTGVTEAFF.

The chain combines TRBV6-6 with TRBJ2-5, with 8 bases aligning to TRBD2. This CDR3 is 16 amino acids long. Germline loops: CDR1 MNHNY, CDR2 SVGAGI (reference sequence). V lost 4 bases to trimming and J lost 1 base; unmatched junction nucleotides: 8. The CDR3 DNA is TGTGCCAGCAGTTTCGGGACTAGTCCGGGCCAAGAGACCCAGTACTTC. Translating gives CASSFGTSPGQETQYF.

The V call is TRBV28, the J call TRBJ2-4; D is unresolved. The CDR3 is 14 amino acids. Germline V gene sequence: CDR1 MDHEN, CDR2 SYDVKM. The germline V and J ends were trimmed by 3 bases and 1 base, with 7 bases remaining between them. The CDR3 protein is CASSFNGAKNIQYF. CDR3 DNA sequence: TGTGCCAGCAGTTTTAACGGGGCCAAAAACATTCAGTACTTC. The full variable domain, its missing parts supplied by reference TRBV28 and TRBJ2-4, is DVKVTQSSRYLVKRTGEKVFLECVQDMDHENMFWYRQDPGLGLRLIYFSYDVKMKEKGDIPEGYSVSREKKERFSLILESASTNQTSMYLCASSFNGAKNIQYFGAGTRLSVL.

The chain combines TRBV27 with TRBJ2-7; a possible D gene is TRBD1 (5 bases). The CDR3 runs 15 residues. Germline V lookup: CDR1 MNHEY, CDR2 SMNVEV (reference sequence). The germline V and J ends were trimmed by 0 bases and 4 bases, with 13 bases remaining between them. DNA for the CDR3: TGTGCCAGCAGTTTATCCATTTGGACAAAGTACGAGCAGTACTTC. Translation: CASSLSIWTKYEQYF.

The CDR3, as DNA: TGTGCCAGCAGTGGGGGCAGGGAAGCGCTGAACACTGAAGCTTTCTTT. Its translation: CASSGGREALNTEAFF. The V and J genes are TRBV5-4 and TRBJ1-1; tentatively, D is TRBD1 (6 bases). The CDR3 covers 16 residues. CDR1 SGHNT and CDR2 YYREEE come from the germline V gene (reference sequence). Trimming removed 5 bases from V and 0 bases from J, with 17 bases in between.

The chain combines TRBV6-5 with TRBJ2-1; 8 bases align to TRBD2. The germline gives CDR1 MNHEY, CDR2 SVGAGI. After removal of 6 bases from V and 14 bases from J, the junction contained 9 bases not matched to a gene. The CDR3 is 12 amino acids. CDR3 amino acids: CASRSAGTREFF. In DNA, the CDR3 is TGTGCCAGCAGGTCCGCCGGGACTAGGGAGTTCTTC.

This clone was detected once. The junction shows a germline mismatch at one end, possibly a read error. The V and J genes are TRBV19 and TRBJ2-3; a possible D gene is TRBD2 (6 bases). CDR3 length equals 12 residues. Germline V gene data show CDR1 as LNHDA and CDR2 as SQIVND (reference sequence). The CDR3 DNA is TGTGCCACTAGTGGAGGGTTGGATACGCAGTATTTT. Protein product: CATSGGLDTQYF.

This chain connects TRBV30 to TRBJ1-1; tentatively, D is TRBD1 (5 bases). The V and J ends lost 7 bases and 8 bases respectively, with 26 bases between them. The CDR3 is 15 amino acids. The germline V gene has CDR1 GTSNPN and CDR2 SVGIG (reference sequence). The CDR3 protein is CASVDGQGMFKEAFF. The CDR3 DNA sequence: TGTGCCTCCGTTGATGGCCAGGGAATGTTTAAAGAAGCTTTCTTT.

This clone was recorded many times. The identical CDR3 is also encoded by other nucleotide sequences in the sample. The chain is built from TRBV29-1 and TRBJ2-7; D gene uncertain. This CDR3 region has 12 residues. Deletions cut 4 bases from V and 0 bases from J, with 7 bases between. Germline V gene sequence: CDR1 SQVTM, CDR2 ANQGSEA. The CDR3 DNA follows: TGCAGCGTTGCCCCCAGCTCCTACGAGCAGTACTTC. Encoded protein: CSVAPSSYEQYF.

Only one count was recorded for this clone. The chain combines TRBV19 with TRBJ2-7; D is undetermined. Germline V gene sequence: CDR1 LNHDA, CDR2 SQIVND (reference sequence). This CDR3 has 13 residues. Trimming cost V 1 base and J 4 bases, with 8 bases left between them. This chain's CDR3 is CASSIATGYEQYF. CDR3 nucleotide sequence: TGTGCCAGTAGTATAGCAACGGGTTACGAGCAGTACTTC. Full variable domain (rest looked up from reference TRBV19 and TRBJ2-7): DGGITQSPKYLFRKEGQNVTLSCEQNLNHDAMYWYRQDPGQGLRLIYYSQIVNDFQKGDIAEGYSVSREKKESFPLTVTSAQKNPTAFYLCASSIATGYEQYFGPGTRLTVT.

The V and J genes are TRBV29-1 and TRBJ1-3; 7 bases fit TRBD1. The CDR3 is 15 amino acids. The junction had 7 bases not matched to a gene; V was cut back by 3 bases and J by 2 bases. Germline V gives CDR1 SQVTM, CDR2 ANQGSEA. CDR3: CSVEPVTGTGNTIYF. In nucleotides, the CDR3 is TGCAGCGTTGAGCCGGTGACAGGGACTGGAAACACCATATATTTT.

The rearrangement links TRBV6-5 to TRBJ2-3, with D perhaps matching TRBD2 (6 bases). The ends were cut back, 5 bases at V and 1 base at J, with 10 bases in the middle. The germline V gene encodes CDR1 MNHEY and CDR2 SVGAGI. CDR3 size: 14 residues. The CDR3, as DNA: TGTGCCAGCAGTAAGCGGAGGGGCACAGATACGCAGTATTTT. Translating gives CASSKRRGTDTQYF.

The V gene is TRBV11-2, the J gene TRBJ2-7; maybe TRBD2 (7 bases). The V end was cut by 7 bases, the J end by 1 base, with 23 bases between. CDR1 is SGHAT, CDR2 FQNNGV, per germline. This CDR3 has 17 residues. The CDR3 reads CASTRTAGGAKSYEQYF. CDR3 nucleotides: TGTGCCAGCACCCGCACGGCTGGGGGGGCAAAATCCTACGAGCAGTACTTC.

The rearrangement joins TRBV4-2 to TRBJ1-3; D call uncertain. The CDR3 is made up of 16 amino acids. Germline V gene lookup returns CDR1 LGHNA and CDR2 YNFKEQ. V was clipped by 3 bases and J by 4 bases, with 16 bases between them. The CDR3 spells CASSQAHTETGNTIYF. CDR3 sequence (DNA): TGTGCCAGCAGCCAGGCTCACACGGAGACGGGAAACACCATATATTTT.